These 5 T cell receptor beta chains originate from one sample sequenced in a study of cytomegalovirus exposure and HLA in healthy donors. Researchers ran the PCR with 60 Vbeta and 13 Jbeta primers. Assay used: immunoSEQ multiplex PCR; TCRdb lists only in-frame clones, some missing. The table has 100,000 to 150,000 clones, roughly two thirds seen once; the top ten hold 1.5% to 2%. The material sequenced was PBMCs. These receptors were obtained from a man aged 30 to 39 in good health and CMV-seropositive.

The V gene is TRBV18, the J gene TRBJ2-5; TRBD2 matches at 16 bases. Germline V lookup: CDR1 KGHSH, CDR2 LQKENI. This CDR3 spans 16 amino acids. J gave up 7 bases and V 3 bases, and 5 bases lay outside the gene matches. CDR3 in amino acids: CASSPSGTSGRGTQYF. Written as DNA, the CDR3 is TGTGCCAGCTCACCTTCCGGGACTAGCGGGAGGGGGACCCAGTACTTC.

The chain employs TRBV5-4 and TRBJ2-7, with 7 bases identical to TRBD1. The CDR3 covers 15 residues. CDR1 SGHNT and CDR2 YYREEE come from the germline V gene (reference sequence). Germline trimming cut 5 bases from V and 2 bases from J; bases unmatched to any gene: 10. CDR3 coding DNA: TGTGCCAGCAGTCCGCCCGGGACAGCAACCTACGAGCAGTACTTC. This codes for CASSPPGTATYEQYF.

This chain connects TRBV28 to TRBJ2-7; D is possibly TRBD1 (5 bases). Germline CDR1 and CDR2: MDHEN and SYDVKM. The V gene lost 4 bases and the J gene lost 3 bases, with 19 bases spanning the gap. The CDR3 sequence is 16 residues long. The CDR3 sequence is CASSSVVTVLIYEQYF. The CDR3 coding sequence is TGTGCCAGCAGTTCCGTAGTGACAGTCCTCATCTACGAGCAGTACTTC.

This chain links TRBV7-9 with TRBJ2-7, with TRBD1 identical over 7 bases. The J segment lost 2 bases and the V segment lost 5 bases, leaving 6 bases of the junction unmatched. This CDR3 region has 14 residues. The germline V gene encodes CDR1 SEHNR and CDR2 FQNEAQ (reference sequence). CDR3 protein: CASSPRDRTYEQYF. Written as DNA, the CDR3 is TGTGCCAGCAGCCCCCGGGACAGAACCTACGAGCAGTACTTC. The complete variable domain, with remaining parts taken from reference TRBV7-9 and TRBJ2-7, reads DTGVSQNPRHKITKRGQNVTFRCDPISEHNRLYWYRQTLGQGPEFLTYFQNEAQLEKSRLLSDRFSAERPKGSFSTLEIQRTEQGDSAMYLCASSPRDRTYEQYFGPGTRLTVT.

This clone has just a few counts. The chain employs TRBV5-1 and TRBJ1-5; possible D gene TRBD1, 5 bases. Per the germline V gene, CDR1 is SGHRS and CDR2 is YFSETQ. The CDR3 is 14 amino acids. Trimming shortened V by 2 bases and J by 3 bases, and 9 bases separated the two germline ends. CDR3: CASSFDSANQPQHF. CDR3 coding DNA: TGCGCCAGCAGCTTCGACAGTGCCAATCAGCCCCAGCATTTT.